This passage covers 29 T cell receptor beta chains from one sample sequenced in a study of regulatory dendritic cells for organ transplantation. Sorted subsets were CFSE-labeled and cultured roughly five days with allogeneic dendritic cells. TCRdb's copy holds only in-frame clones and misses some; the assay was immunoSEQ multiplex PCR. The table has 20,000 or so clones, 70% to 85% seen once. Antigens for these TCRs are unknown. Sequencing used memory CD4+ T cells from blood cultured with regulatory dendritic cells. As for subset: CD45RO+ memory T cells. The receptor set was obtained from a human donor in good health.

This clone has just one count. The chain links TRBV5-5 to TRBJ1-5; tentatively, D is TRBD1 (5 bases). Germline V gives CDR1 SGHKS, CDR2 YYEKEE (reference sequence). The V and J ends lost 1 base and 7 bases respectively, with 15 bases between them. This CDR3 comprises 15 residues. The CDR3, as DNA: TGTGCCAGCAGCTTGTATTTAGGGGAGGGACAGCCCCAGCATTTT. It translates to CASSLYLGEGQPQHF.

The chain couples TRBV7-6 to TRBJ2-3; D gene unclear. Germline lookup yields CDR1 SGHVS and CDR2 FNYEAQ. This CDR3 has 13 residues. Trimming took 5 bases from V and 2 from J, leaving 8 bases between them. The CDR3 bases are TGTGCCAGCAGCCAAATCCTCACAGATACGCAGTATTTT. This codes for CASSQILTDTQYF.

The chain has TRBV29-1 and TRBJ1-2; no clear D gene. The germline CDR1 and CDR2 sequences are SQVTM and ANQGSEA. Trimming removed 4 bases from V and 7 bases from J, with 13 bases in between. This CDR3 comprises 12 residues. The chain's CDR3 is CSVGRERVGYTF. CDR3 DNA: TGCAGCGTTGGAAGGGAGAGGGTTGGCTACACCTTC.

J is TRBJ2-2 and V is TRBV5-5, with a weak D call TRBD2 (5 bases). Germline assignment: CDR1 SGHKS and CDR2 YYEKEE (reference sequence). The CDR3 is 17 residues long. Trimming cost V 0 bases and J 5 bases, with 17 bases left between them. As DNA, the CDR3 is TGTGCCAGCAGCTTGGAAACCCCGGGGTCGTGGACCGGGGAGCTGTTTTTT. Translating gives CASSLETPGSWTGELFF.

The rearrangement links TRBV6-1 to TRBJ1-2, with TRBD1 as a possible D gene (6 bases). V was cut by 7 bases and J by 3 bases, with 15 bases left in between. The CDR3 is 14 residues long. From germline, CDR1 is MNHNS and CDR2 SASEGT. The CDR3 region has the DNA TGTGCCAGCAACGAAGGGGGGGGTCACTATGGCTACACCTTC. This gives the protein CASNEGGGHYGYTF.

V gene TRBV4-3 combines with J gene TRBJ1-5; 8 bases are shared with TRBD1. Germline V gene lookup returns CDR1 LGHNA and CDR2 YSLEER. The CDR3 extends over 16 amino acids. The junction had 7 bases not matched to a gene; V was cut back by 0 bases and J by 6 bases. The CDR3 DNA reads TGCGCCAGCAGCCAAGATTTCCAGGGGGCTGGTCAGCCCCAGCATTTT. It codes for CASSQDFQGAGQPQHF.

This clone has a handful of counts. The chain recombines TRBV7-3 with TRBJ2-2; D is uncertain. CDR3 length: 16 amino acids. The germline V gene encodes CDR1 SGHTA and CDR2 FQGTGA. Trimming stripped 2 bases from V and 0 bases from J, with 10 bases between. CDR3 residues: CASSLYPGSNTGELFF. Written as DNA, the CDR3 is TGTGCCAGCAGCTTATATCCAGGATCGAACACCGGGGAGCTGTTTTTT.

This clone showed up just a few times. The chain uses TRBV20-1 and TRBJ2-7; the D is unclear. CDR1 DFQATT and CDR2 SNEGSKA come from the germline V gene (reference sequence). This CDR3 comprises 11 residues. V lost 3 bases to trimming and J lost 4 bases, with 7 bases between them. The CDR3 coding sequence is TGCAGTGCTAGGGAACAGTACGAGCAGTACTTC. It encodes CSAREQYEQYF.

This clone came up once. The CDR3 DNA reads TGTGCCAGCAGTCCCGGACTAGCGCCAGTCTACGAGCAGTACTTC. Its protein product is CASSPGLAPVYEQYF. The chain joins TRBV2 to TRBJ2-7, with 9 positions matching TRBD2. Germline CDR1 reads SNHLY; CDR2 reads FYNNEI. CDR3 length equals 15 residues. V lost 5 bases to trimming and J lost 3 bases; unmatched junction nucleotides: 8.

The chain employs TRBV5-6 and TRBJ2-3, with D possibly matching TRBD1 (6 bases). Germline V gene sequence: CDR1 SGHDT, CDR2 YYEEEE. The CDR3 consists of 15 residues. Trimming took off 4 bases at V and 1 base at J, with 13 bases between the two ends. The CDR3 loop reads CASSQMTGRTDTQYF. Written as DNA, the CDR3 is TGTGCCAGCAGCCAAATGACAGGACGCACAGATACGCAGTATTTT.

The CDR3 DNA follows: TGTGCCAGCAGTAGGGACAGTGGACAAGATACGCAGTATTTT. Its protein is CASSRDSGQDTQYF. The gene calls are TRBV2 and TRBJ2-3; 7 bases line up with TRBD1. J lost 5 bases, V lost 5 bases, and 7 bases had no gene match. CDR1 and CDR2 from the germline V gene are SNHLY and FYNNEI. This CDR3 region has 14 residues.

The rearrangement uses TRBV27 and TRBJ2-7; 8 bases match TRBD1. The CDR3 has 14 amino acids. CDR1 and CDR2 from the germline V gene are MNHEY and SMNVEV (reference sequence). Losses at the gene ends were 3 bases for V and 6 bases for J; bases not matched to a gene: 7. The CDR3 nucleotides are TGTGCCAGCAGTTTCCGGACAGGGAAGTTCGAGCAGTACTTC. This codes for CASSFRTGKFEQYF.

The chain combines TRBV7-2 with TRBJ1-2; D unclear. Germline lookup yields CDR1 SGHTA and CDR2 FQGNSA. V was trimmed by 5 bases and J by 4 bases, leaving 14 bases between them. This CDR3 has 14 residues. This CDR3 is CASSMETAFYGYTF. The CDR3 region has the DNA TGTGCCAGCAGCATGGAAACGGCTTTCTATGGCTACACCTTC.

The chain is built from TRBV29-1 and TRBJ2-5; 7 bases are a match to TRBD2. The CDR3 is 14 residues long. Germline lookup yields CDR1 SQVTM and CDR2 ANQGSEA. V trimming: 5 bases; J trimming: 4 bases; junction bases outside the gene matches: 10. The CDR3 reads CSVFRAGVLETQYF. The CDR3 coding sequence is TGCAGCGTTTTCCGGGCGGGAGTACTAGAGACCCAGTACTTC.

This rearrangement joins TRBV19 to TRBJ1-1, with 7 bases aligning to TRBD1. Germline CDR1 reads LNHDA; CDR2 reads SQIVND (reference sequence). The CDR3 is made up of 15 amino acids. J was trimmed by 2 bases and V by 4 bases; bases with no gene match: 7. The CDR3 sequence is CASSKTGSGNTEAFF. The CDR3 nucleotides read TGTGCCAGTAGTAAGACAGGGTCAGGTAACACTGAAGCTTTCTTT.

Written as DNA, the CDR3 is TGTGCCAGCAGCTTGACTAGCGCGAACACAGATACGCAGTATTTT. Translated, it gives CASSLTSANTDTQYF. V usage is TRBV5-4 and J usage is TRBJ2-3; 7 bases map to TRBD2. The CDR3 is 15 amino acids. V was pared by 1 base and J by 2 bases, with 4 bases of the junction left unmatched. Germline V lookup: CDR1 SGHNT, CDR2 YYREEE (reference sequence).

CDR3 nucleotide sequence: TGCGCCAGCAGCCAAAGCCGACAGGGTCATAATGAAAAACTGTTTTTT. It yields the protein CASSQSRQGHNEKLFF. This chain connects TRBV4-1 to TRBJ1-4; 7 bases agree with TRBD1. This CDR3 spans 16 amino acids. Germline V gene sequence: CDR1 MGHRA, CDR2 YSYEKL. With V trimmed by 2 bases and J by 4 bases, 7 bases remained unmatched.

The chain carries TRBV13 and TRBJ2-7; tentative D call: TRBD1 (5 bases). From germline, CDR1 is PRHDT and CDR2 FYEKMQ (reference sequence). The CDR3 spans 15 residues. Trimming left V 8 bases short and J 0 bases short, with 17 bases between. CDR3 in amino acids: CASQKGQGRSYEQYF. The CDR3 coding sequence is TGTGCCAGCCAAAAGGGGCAGGGTCGCTCCTACGAGCAGTACTTC.

The gene calls are TRBV28 and TRBJ1-5; the D gene is possibly TRBD1 (5 bases). V gave up 3 bases and J gave up 7 bases, with 16 bases separating them. The CDR3 length is 15 residues. Germline CDR1 is MDHEN and CDR2 is SYDVKM. This CDR3 is CASSFRTGYLQPQHF. The CDR3 DNA is TGTGCCAGCAGTTTTCGTACAGGATATTTACAGCCCCAGCATTTT. Full variable domain (remainder filled in from reference TRBV28 and TRBJ1-5): DVKVTQSSRYLVKRTGEKVFLECVQDMDHENMFWYRQDPGLGLRLIYFSYDVKMKEKGDIPEGYSVSREKKERFSLILESASTNQTSMYLCASSFRTGYLQPQHFGDGTRLSIL.

The chain combines TRBV6-6 with TRBJ2-7; D may be TRBD2 (5 bases). Germline V CDR1 and CDR2: MNHNY, SVGAGI (reference sequence). V was pared by 5 bases and J by 3 bases, with 20 bases between. This CDR3 has 16 amino acids. As DNA, the CDR3 is TGTGCCAGCAGTACCCCTGGACTCGGAAACTTCTACGAGCAGTACTTC. Protein: CASSTPGLGNFYEQYF.

The gene calls are TRBV21-1 and TRBJ2-3; no DNA check was done on the table's D call, TRBD1. TRBV21-1 is marked as a pseudogene. The CDR3 consists of 16 residues. CDR3 protein: CAGGSGGLTYTDTQYF. The CDR3 coding sequence is TGTGCCGGGGGGTCAGGGGGCCTAACCTACACAGATACGCAGTATTTT.

The chain carries TRBV21-1 and TRBJ2-3; TRBD1 is taken as the D call from the table, unchecked against the DNA. TRBV21-1 is deemed a pseudogene. The CDR3 contains 16 residues. In DNA form, the CDR3 reads TGTGCCAGCAGCGAGACCGGGACAGGGGATGGGGATACGCAGTATTTT. It specifies CASSETGTGDGDTQYF.

The chain links TRBV10-3 to TRBJ1-2, with D hard to call. The ends were cut back, 1 base at V and 5 bases at J, with 11 bases in the middle. Germline-derived CDR1 and CDR2 are ENHRY and SYGVKD. The CDR3 runs to 14 residues. The CDR3: CAISEYGDGYGYTF. CDR3 sequence (DNA): TGTGCCATCAGTGAGTACGGCGACGGATATGGCTACACCTTC.

The chain carries TRBV4-3 and TRBJ1-1, with D unclear. There are 16 residues in the CDR3. V lost 3 bases and J lost 1, with 15 bases in between. CDR1 is LGHNA, CDR2 YSLEER, per germline. The CDR3 DNA reads as TGCGCCAGCAGCCATGAGGACGGTTCAGAGAACACTGAAGCTTTCTTT. Protein: CASSHEDGSENTEAFF.

This chain connects TRBV29-1 to TRBJ2-2, with a possible D match to TRBD1 (5 bases). Germline V gene data show CDR1 as SQVTM and CDR2 as ANQGSEA. Trimming shortened V by 8 bases and J by 5 bases, and 18 bases separated the two germline ends. The CDR3 runs to 14 residues. The CDR3 here is CSIRRESYTGELFF. The CDR3 DNA sequence: TGCAGCATACGCAGGGAAAGCTATACCGGGGAGCTGTTTTTT.

In this sample, this clone turned up once. The chain couples TRBV6-6 to TRBJ1-4, with TRBD1 identical over 9 bases. Germline loops: CDR1 MNHNY, CDR2 SVGAGI (reference sequence). V lost 6 bases to trimming and J lost 7 bases; unmatched junction nucleotides: 9. There are 15 residues in the CDR3. The CDR3 DNA sequence: TGTGCCAGCAGGCAGACCGGGACAGGGACTGAAAAACTGTTTTTT. Encoded protein: CASRQTGTGTEKLFF.

CDR3 DNA sequence: TGTGCCAGCAGCTTTTTCACGGACCAAGAGACCCAGTACTTC. This gives the protein CASSFFTDQETQYF. The genes are TRBV7-2 and TRBJ2-5; D is ambiguous. CDR3 length equals 14 residues. Trimming pared 3 bases from V and 0 bases from J, leaving 8 bases between. The germline V gene has CDR1 SGHTA and CDR2 FQGNSA.

This clone is a singleton in its sample. The J gene is TRBJ1-5, the V gene TRBV10-3; 10 nucleotides align to TRBD1. This CDR3 is built from 15 residues. The J segment lost 5 bases and the V segment lost 0 bases, leaving 1 base of the junction unmatched. Per germline, CDR1 ENHRY and CDR2 SYGVKD. CDR3 residues: CAISESGQGDQPQHF. Written as DNA, the CDR3 is TGTGCCATCAGTGAGTCTGGACAGGGGGATCAGCCCCAGCATTTT.

This chain joins TRBV7-8 and TRBJ1-1, with 8 bases that match TRBD1. CDR1 and CDR2 (germline): SGHVS, FQNEAQ. After removal of 7 bases from V and 3 bases from J, the junction contained 4 bases not matched to a gene. The CDR3 loop spans 13 amino acids. The CDR3 loop is CASTTGADTEAFF. DNA of the CDR3: TGTGCCAGCACGACAGGGGCGGACACTGAAGCTTTCTTT. Full variable domain (remainder filled in from reference TRBV7-8 and TRBJ1-1): GAGVSQSPRYKVAKRGQDVALRCDPISGHVSLFWYQQALGQGPEFLTYFQNEAQLDKSGLPSDRFFAERPEGSVSTLKIQRTQQEDSAVYLCASTTGADTEAFFGQGTRLTVV.